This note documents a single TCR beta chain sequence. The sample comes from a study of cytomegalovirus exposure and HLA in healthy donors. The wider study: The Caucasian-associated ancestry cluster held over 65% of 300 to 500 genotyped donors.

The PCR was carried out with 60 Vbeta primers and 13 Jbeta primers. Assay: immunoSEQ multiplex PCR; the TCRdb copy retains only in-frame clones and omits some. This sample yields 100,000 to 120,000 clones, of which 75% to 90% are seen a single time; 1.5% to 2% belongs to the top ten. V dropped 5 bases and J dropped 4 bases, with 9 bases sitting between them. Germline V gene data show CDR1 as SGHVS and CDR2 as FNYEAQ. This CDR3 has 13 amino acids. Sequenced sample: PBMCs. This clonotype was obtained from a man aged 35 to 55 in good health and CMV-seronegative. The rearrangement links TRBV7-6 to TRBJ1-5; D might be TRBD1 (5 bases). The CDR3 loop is CASSRGGNQPQHF. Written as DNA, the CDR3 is TGTGCCAGCAGCCGGGGGGGGAATCAGCCCCAGCATTTT.